A single T cell receptor beta chain is shown here with its context. Antigen unknown. The data stem from a study of cytomegalovirus exposure and HLA in healthy donors. Whole-study context: Per a later analysis, the approximately 690 first-cohort and about 120 validation repertoires shared one platform.

CDR1 and CDR2 (germline): SGHNT, YENEEA. This CDR3 region has 15 residues. The germline V and J ends were trimmed by 3 bases and 0 bases, with 9 bases remaining between them. The data were produced by immunoSEQ multiplex PCR, yet TCRdb's version contains in-frame clones alone and is incomplete. The data contain some 150,000 clones, 85% to 90% of them singletons. Overall study results and limits: Listed as cytomegalovirus-associated were 170 or so TCR beta chains. TCR sequences were mostly rare, though some public TCRs occurred in many donors. In vitro data verified a few CMV-associated chains as specific for CMV antigens.

Sequencing input: PBMCs. The chain recombines TRBV11-3 with TRBJ1-3; the D is unclear. The sequence came from a woman younger than 30 in good health and CMV-seropositive. CDR3 residues: CASSFPHRSGNTIYF. In DNA, the CDR3 is TGTGCCAGCAGCTTCCCACATCGCTCTGGAAACACCATATATTTT. Drawing the rest from reference TRBV11-3 and TRBJ1-3, the complete variable domain is EAGVVQSPRYKIIEKKQPVAFWCNPISGHNTLYWYLQNLGQGPELLIRYENEEAVDDSQLPKDRFSAERLKGVDSTLKIQPAELGDSAVYLCASSFPHRSGNTIYFGEGSWLTVV.